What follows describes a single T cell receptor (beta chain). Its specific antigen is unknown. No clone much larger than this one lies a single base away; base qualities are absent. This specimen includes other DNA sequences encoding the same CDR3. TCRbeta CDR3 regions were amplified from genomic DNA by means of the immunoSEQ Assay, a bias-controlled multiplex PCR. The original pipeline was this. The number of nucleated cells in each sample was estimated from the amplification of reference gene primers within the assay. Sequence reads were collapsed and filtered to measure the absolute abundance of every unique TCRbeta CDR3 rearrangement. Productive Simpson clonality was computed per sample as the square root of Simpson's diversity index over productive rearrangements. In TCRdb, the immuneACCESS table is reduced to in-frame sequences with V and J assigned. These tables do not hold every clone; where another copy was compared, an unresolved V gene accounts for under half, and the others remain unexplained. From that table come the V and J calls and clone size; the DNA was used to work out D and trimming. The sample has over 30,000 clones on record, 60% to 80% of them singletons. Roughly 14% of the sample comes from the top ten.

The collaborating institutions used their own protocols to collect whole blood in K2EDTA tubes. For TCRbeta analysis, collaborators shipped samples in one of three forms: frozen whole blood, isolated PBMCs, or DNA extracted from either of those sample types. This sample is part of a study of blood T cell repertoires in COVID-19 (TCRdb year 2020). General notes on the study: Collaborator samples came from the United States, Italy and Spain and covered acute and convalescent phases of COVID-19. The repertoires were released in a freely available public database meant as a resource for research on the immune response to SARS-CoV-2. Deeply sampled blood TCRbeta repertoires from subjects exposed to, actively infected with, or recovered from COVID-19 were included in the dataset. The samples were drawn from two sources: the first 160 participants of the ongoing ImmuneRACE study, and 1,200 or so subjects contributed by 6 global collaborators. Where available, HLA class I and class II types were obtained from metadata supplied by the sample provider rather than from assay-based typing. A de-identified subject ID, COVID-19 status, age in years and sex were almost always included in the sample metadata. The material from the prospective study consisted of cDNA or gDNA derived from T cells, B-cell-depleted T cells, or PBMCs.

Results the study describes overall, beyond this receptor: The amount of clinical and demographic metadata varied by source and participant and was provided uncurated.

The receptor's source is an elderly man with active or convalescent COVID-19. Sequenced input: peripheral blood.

The sequenced DNA: TGTGCCACCGAATCGGGGTATACAGATACGCAGTATTTT. Its translation reads: CATESGYTDTQYF. Recombination joined TRBV24-1 with TRBJ2-3; a tentative D call is TRBD2 (5 bases match). Per the germline V gene, KGHDR is the CDR1 and SFDVKD is the CDR2. V is cut by 9 bases and J by 3 bases, and the space between the germline ends is 12 bases. Taken from cysteine to phenylalanine, the CDR3 has 13 residues. Only the CDR3 DNA is retained, 39 bases long and in frame from the first base.